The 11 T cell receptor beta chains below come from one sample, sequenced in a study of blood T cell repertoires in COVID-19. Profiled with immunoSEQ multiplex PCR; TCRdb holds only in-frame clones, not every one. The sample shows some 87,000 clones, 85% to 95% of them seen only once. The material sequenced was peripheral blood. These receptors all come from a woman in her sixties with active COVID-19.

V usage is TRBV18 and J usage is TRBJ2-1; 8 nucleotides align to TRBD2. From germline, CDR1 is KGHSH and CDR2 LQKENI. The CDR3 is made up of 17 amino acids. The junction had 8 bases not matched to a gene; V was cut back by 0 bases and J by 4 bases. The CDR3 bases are TGTGCCAGCTCACCACCGTTACGGGAGGGCCCATACAATGAGCAGTTCTTC. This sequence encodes CASSPPLREGPYNEQFF.

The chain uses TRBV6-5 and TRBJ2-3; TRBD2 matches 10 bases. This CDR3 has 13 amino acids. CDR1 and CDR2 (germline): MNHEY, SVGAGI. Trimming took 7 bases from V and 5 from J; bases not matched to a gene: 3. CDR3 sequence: CASKGTSVDTQYF. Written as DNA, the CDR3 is TGTGCCAGCAAAGGGACTAGCGTAGATACGCAGTATTTT.

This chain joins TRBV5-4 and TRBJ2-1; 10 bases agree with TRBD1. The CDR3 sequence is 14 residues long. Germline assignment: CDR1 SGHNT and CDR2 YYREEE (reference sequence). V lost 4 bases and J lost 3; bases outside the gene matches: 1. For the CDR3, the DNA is TGTGCCAGCAGCCGGACAGGGGGCTACAATGAGCAGTTCTTC. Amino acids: CASSRTGGYNEQFF. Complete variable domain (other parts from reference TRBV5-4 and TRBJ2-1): ETGVTQSPTHLIKTRGQQVTLRCSSQSGHNTVSWYQQALGQGPQFIFQYYREEENGRGNFPPRFSGLQFPNYSSELNVNALELDDSALYLCASSRTGGYNEQFFGPGTRLTVL.

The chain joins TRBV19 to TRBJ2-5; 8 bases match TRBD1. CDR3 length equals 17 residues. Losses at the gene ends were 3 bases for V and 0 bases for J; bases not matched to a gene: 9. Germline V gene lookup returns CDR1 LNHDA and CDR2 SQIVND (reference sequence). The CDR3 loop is CASSIKFTGGYQETQYF. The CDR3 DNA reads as TGTGCCAGTAGTATTAAGTTTACAGGGGGTTACCAAGAGACCCAGTACTTC. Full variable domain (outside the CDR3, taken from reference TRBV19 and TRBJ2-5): DGGITQSPKYLFRKEGQNVTLSCEQNLNHDAMYWYRQDPGQGLRLIYYSQIVNDFQKGDIAEGYSVSREKKESFPLTVTSAQKNPTAFYLCASSIKFTGGYQETQYFGPGTRLLVL.

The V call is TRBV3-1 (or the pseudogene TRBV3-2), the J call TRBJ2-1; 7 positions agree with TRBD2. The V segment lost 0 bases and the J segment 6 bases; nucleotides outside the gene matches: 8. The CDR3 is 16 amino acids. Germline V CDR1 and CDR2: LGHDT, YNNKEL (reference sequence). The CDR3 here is CASSQEASGDFNEQFF. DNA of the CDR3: TGTGCCAGCAGCCAAGAGGCTAGCGGAGATTTCAATGAGCAGTTCTTC.

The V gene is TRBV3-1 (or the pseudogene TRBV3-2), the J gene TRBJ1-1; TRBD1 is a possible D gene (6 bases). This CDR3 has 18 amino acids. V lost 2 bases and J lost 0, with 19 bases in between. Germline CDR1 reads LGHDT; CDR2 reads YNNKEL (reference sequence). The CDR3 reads CASSQPGAGMDMNTEAFF. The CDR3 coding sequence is TGTGCCAGCAGCCAACCAGGGGCAGGGATGGATATGAACACTGAAGCTTTCTTT.

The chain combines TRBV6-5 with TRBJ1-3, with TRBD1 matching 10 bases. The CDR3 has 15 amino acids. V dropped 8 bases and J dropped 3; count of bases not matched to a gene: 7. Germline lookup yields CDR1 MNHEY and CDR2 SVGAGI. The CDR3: CASVGQGIGGNTIYF. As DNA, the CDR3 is TGTGCCAGCGTGGGACAGGGGATCGGTGGAAACACCATATATTTT.

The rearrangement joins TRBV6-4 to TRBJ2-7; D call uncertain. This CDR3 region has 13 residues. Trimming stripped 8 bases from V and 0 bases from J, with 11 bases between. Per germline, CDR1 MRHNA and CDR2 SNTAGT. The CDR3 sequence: CASGPLSSYEQYF. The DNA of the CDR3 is TGTGCCAGCGGTCCGCTGAGCTCCTACGAGCAGTACTTC.

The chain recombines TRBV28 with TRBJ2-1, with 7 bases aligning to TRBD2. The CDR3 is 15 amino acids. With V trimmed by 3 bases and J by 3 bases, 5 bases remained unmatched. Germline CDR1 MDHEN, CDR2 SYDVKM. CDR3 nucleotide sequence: TGTGCCAGCAGTTTCCGGGGGGTTAACTACAATGAGCAGTTCTTC. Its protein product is CASSFRGVNYNEQFF.

As DNA, the CDR3 is TGTGCCACCAGCAGAGATAGTAGTAGCGCCTACGAGCAGTACTTC. As protein: CATSRDSSSAYEQYF. This chain links TRBV15 with TRBJ2-7, with D possibly TRBD2 on 5 matching bases. This CDR3 is 15 amino acids long. V lost 0 bases and J 2 bases, leaving 11 bases between the germline ends. Looked up from germline, CDR1 is LNHNV and CDR2 is YYDKDF (reference sequence).

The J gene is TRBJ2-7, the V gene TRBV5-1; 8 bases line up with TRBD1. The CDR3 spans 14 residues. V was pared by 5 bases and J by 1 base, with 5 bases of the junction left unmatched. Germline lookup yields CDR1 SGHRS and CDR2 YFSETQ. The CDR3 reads CASSRQGSSYEQYF. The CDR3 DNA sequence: TGCGCCAGCAGTCGACAGGGGTCTTCCTACGAGCAGTACTTC. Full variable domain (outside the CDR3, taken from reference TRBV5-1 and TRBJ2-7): KAGVTQTPRYLIKTRGQQVTLSCSPISGHRSVSWYQQTPGQGLQFLFEYFSETQRNKGNFPGRFSGRQFSNSRSEMNVSTLELGDSALYLCASSRQGSSYEQYFGPGTRLTVT.